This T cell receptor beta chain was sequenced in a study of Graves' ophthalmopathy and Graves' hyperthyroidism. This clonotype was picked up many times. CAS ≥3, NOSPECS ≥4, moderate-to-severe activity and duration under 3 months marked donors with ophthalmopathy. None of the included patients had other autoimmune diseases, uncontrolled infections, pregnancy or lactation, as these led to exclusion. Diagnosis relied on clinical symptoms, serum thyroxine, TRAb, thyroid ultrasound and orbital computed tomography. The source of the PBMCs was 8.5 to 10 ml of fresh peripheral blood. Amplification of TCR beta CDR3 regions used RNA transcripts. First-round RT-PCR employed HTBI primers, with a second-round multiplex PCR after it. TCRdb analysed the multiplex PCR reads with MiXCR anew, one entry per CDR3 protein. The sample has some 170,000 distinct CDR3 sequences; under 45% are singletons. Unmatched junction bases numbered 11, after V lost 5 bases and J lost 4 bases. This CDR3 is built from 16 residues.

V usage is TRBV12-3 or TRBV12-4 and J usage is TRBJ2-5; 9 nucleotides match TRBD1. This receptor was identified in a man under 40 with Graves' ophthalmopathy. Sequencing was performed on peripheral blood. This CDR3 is CASSPETGGLRETQYF. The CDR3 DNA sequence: TGTGCCAGCAGTCCGGAGACAGGGGGTCTCCGAGAGACCCAGTACTTC.